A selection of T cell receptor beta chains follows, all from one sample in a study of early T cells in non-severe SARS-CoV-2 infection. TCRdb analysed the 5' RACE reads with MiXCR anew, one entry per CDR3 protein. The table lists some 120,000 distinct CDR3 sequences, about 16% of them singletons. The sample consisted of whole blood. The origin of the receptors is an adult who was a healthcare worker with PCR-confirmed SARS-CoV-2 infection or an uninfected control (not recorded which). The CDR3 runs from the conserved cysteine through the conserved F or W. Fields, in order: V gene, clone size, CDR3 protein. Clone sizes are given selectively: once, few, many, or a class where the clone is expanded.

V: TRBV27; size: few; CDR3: CASSPAGTGSNEQFF
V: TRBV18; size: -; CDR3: CASSPNPPSVESDTQYF
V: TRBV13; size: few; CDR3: CASSYPRGRSYNEQFF
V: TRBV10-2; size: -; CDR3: CASSEERRNTGELFF
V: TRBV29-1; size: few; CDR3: CSVDGGGDKETQYF
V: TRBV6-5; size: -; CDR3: CASSPLGSVETQYF
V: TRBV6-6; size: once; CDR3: CASSYRHLNEQFF
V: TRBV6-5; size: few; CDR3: CASSRTGGSYEQYF
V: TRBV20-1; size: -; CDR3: CSVRVNNEQFF
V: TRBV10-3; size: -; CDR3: CATTGASGLGEGQYF
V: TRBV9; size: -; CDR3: CASSVTLAADTQYF
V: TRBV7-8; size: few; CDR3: CASQFSFTDTQYF
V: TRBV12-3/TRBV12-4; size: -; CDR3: CASSLNSAGGLETQYF
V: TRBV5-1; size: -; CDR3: CASAFANEQFF
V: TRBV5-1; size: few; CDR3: CASGSGTSEETQYF
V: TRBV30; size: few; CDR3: CAWREAGAKNIQYF
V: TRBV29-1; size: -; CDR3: CSVGYSGGNEQFF
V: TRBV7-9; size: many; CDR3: CASRLGQKGSPLHF
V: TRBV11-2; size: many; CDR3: CASSFSDTQYF
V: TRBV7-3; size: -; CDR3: CASSSYRDRGLHYGYTF
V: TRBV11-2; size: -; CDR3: CASSIPSGGYTDTQYF
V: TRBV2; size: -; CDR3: CASRIQGAGGTEAFF
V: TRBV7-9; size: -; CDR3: CASSREFGTEAFF
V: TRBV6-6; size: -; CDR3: CASRSGTQGHEAFF
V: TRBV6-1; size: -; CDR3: CASSEGTGHEQFF
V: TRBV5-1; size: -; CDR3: CASSRTGGAGTEAFF
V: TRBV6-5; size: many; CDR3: CASSYGTGGQPQHF
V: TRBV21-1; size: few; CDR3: CASSHTPGQRGEETQYF
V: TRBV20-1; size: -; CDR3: CSARAPRGGSSYNEQFF
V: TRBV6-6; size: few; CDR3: CASSYLLRGLGEKLFF
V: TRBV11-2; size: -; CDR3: CVSSLGLAAYEQYF
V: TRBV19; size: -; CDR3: CASSRTGGFDDQYF
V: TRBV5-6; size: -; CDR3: CASSLDRVSHLNEQFF
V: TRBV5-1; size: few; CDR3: CASSFSSAGDEQFF
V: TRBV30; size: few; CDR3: CAWSVNLSGNTIYF
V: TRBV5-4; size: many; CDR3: CASSLLPGETQYF
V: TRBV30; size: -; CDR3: CAADRVNEQYF
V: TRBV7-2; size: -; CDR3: CASSYRLSGGPYEQYF